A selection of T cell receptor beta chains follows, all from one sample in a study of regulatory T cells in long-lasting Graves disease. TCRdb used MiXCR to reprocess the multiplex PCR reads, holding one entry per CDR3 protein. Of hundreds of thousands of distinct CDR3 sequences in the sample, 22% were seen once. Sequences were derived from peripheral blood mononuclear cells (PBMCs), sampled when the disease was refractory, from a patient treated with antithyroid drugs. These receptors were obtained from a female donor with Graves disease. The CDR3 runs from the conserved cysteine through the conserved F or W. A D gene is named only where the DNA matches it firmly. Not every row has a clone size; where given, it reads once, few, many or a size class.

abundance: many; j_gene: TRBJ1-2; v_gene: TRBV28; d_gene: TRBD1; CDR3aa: CASIPTPAGGYYGYTF; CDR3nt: TGTGCCAGCATTCCTACCCCTGCAGGGGGCTACTATGGCTACACCTTC
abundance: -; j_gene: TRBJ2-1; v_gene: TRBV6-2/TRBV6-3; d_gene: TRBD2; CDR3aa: CASRHGPGGYNEQFF; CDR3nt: TGTGCCAGCAGGCACGGCCCGGGAGGATACAATGAGCAGTTCTTC
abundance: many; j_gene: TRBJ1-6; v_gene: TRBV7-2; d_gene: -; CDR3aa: CASRLDSSNSPLHF; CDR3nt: TGTGCCAGCAGGTTAGACAGTAGCAATTCACCCCTCCACTTT
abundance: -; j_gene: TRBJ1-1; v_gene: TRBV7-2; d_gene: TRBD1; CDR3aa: CASSLGTGTGGTEAFF; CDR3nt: TGTGCCAGCAGCTTAGGAACCGGGACAGGGGGGACTGAAGCTTTCTTT
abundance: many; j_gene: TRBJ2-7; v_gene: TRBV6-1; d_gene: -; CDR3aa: CASSETTATREKQYF; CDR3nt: TGTGCCAGCAGCGAAACAACCGCAACCAGGGAAAAGCAGTACTTC
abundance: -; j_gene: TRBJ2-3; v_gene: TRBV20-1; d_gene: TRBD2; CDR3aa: CSASLAGGPTDTQYF; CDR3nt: TGCAGTGCCTCCTTAGCGGGAGGGCCCACAGATACGCAGTATTTT
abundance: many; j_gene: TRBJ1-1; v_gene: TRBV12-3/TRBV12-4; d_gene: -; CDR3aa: CASSLTDGDEAFF; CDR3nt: TGTGCCAGCAGTCTGACCGACGGAGACGAAGCTTTCTTT
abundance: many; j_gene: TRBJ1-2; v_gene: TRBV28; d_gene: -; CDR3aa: CASSHRDVYGYTF; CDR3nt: TGTGCCAGCAGCCATAGGGACGTCTATGGCTACACCTTC
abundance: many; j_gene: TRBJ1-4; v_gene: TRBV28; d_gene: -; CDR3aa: CAGGRAATNEKLFF; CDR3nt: TGTGCCGGAGGCAGGGCCGCAACTAATGAAAAACTGTTTTTT
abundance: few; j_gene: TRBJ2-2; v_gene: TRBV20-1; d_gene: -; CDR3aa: CSARRDTGELFF; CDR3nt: TGCAGTGCTAGACGGGACACCGGGGAGCTGTTTTTT
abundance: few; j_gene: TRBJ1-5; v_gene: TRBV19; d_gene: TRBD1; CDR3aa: CASTRFGQASNQPQHF; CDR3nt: TGTGCCAGTACCAGATTCGGACAGGCTAGCAATCAGCCCCAGCATTTT